The 3 T cell receptor beta chains in this list originate from one sample, sequenced in a study of cytomegalovirus exposure and HLA in healthy donors. The assay was immunoSEQ multiplex PCR, and TCRdb's table has in-frame clones only and misses some. The sample comprises fewer than 250,000 clones, around nine tenths of which are singletons, and roughly 2% rests with the top ten. Sequencing was done on a sample of PBMCs. The receptor set was obtained from a woman younger than 35 in good health and CMV-seropositive.

This chain links TRBV5-1 with TRBJ1-1, with a tentative D call TRBD1 (5 bases). V was cut by 4 bases and J by 7 bases, with 14 bases left in between. Per the germline V gene, CDR1 is SGHRS and CDR2 is YFSETQ. This CDR3 has 13 amino acids. Here the CDR3 reads CASSLQAAHEAFF. The DNA for the CDR3 is TGCGCCAGCAGCCTACAGGCGGCCCATGAAGCTTTCTTT.

This clone was detected a few times. This chain uses TRBV10-1 with TRBJ1-5; D is unresolved. CDR1 WNHNN and CDR2 SYGVQD come from the germline V gene (reference sequence). V gave up 3 bases and J gave up 5 bases, with 8 bases separating them. The CDR3 spans 13 residues. The CDR3 DNA reads as TGCGCCAGCAGTGATGGGGAGGATCAGCCCCAGCATTTT. Residues: CASSDGEDQPQHF.

The J gene is TRBJ1-1, the V gene TRBV28, with D unclear. The CDR3 is 11 residues long. Germline V lookup: CDR1 MDHEN, CDR2 SYDVKM. The germline V and J ends were trimmed by 7 bases and 4 bases, with 7 bases remaining between them. This CDR3 reads CASMRSTEAFF. The CDR3 region has the DNA TGTGCCAGCATGCGTAGCACTGAAGCTTTCTTT.